This T cell receptor beta chain stems from a study of shared clonotypes between healthy human individuals. Measured with immunoSEQ multiplex PCR; TCRdb has only the in-frame clones, and not every one. This table has about 2 million clones, about 95% appearing once. The CDR3 is made up of 15 amino acids. CDR1 is LGHNA, CDR2 YNFKEQ, per germline. V lost 5 bases and J lost 5; bases outside the gene matches: 11. Positive CCR7 selection of CD45RO-negative cells yielded the naive CD8 cells, and terminally differentiated effector memory CD45RA+ cells were excluded. The receptor was derived from a man between 18 and 29 years old in good health. The rearrangement joins TRBV4-2 to TRBJ2-5, with 7 positions matching TRBD1. Material: naive CD8+ T cells sorted from blood. The CDR3 is CASSIETGIRETQYF. CDR3 in DNA: TGTGCCAGCAGCATAGAGACAGGGATCCGGGAGACCCAGTACTTC.